These 15 T cell receptor beta chains were sequenced from one sample in a study of vaccination effects on CD4 cells after COVID-19. Within the ViraFEST assay, antigen-specific CD4+ T cells underwent expansion with viral peptide pools prior to sequencing. Culture proceeded for approximately nine days, and CD4+ T cells were then isolated. All study participants received two doses of BNT162b2 or mRNA-1273 vaccine. Data came from immunoSEQ multiplex PCR; TCRdb stores just in-frame clones and leaves some out. This sample has under 85,000 clones, with around four fifths found just once. No antigen has been assigned to these receptors. The source material was CD4+ T cells from PBMCs cultured with HCoV-OC43 spike peptides, sampled after COVID-19 vaccination. Subset of the sample: HCoV-OC43 spike overlapping peptide pool stimulation. These receptors came from a human donor who received a COVID-19 vaccine.

This clone was observed once. This chain joins TRBV7-9 and TRBJ2-5; 11 bases match TRBD2. The length of the CDR3 is 15 residues. J gave up 5 bases and V 3 bases, and 5 bases lay outside the gene matches. Germline V gene data show CDR1 as SEHNR and CDR2 as FQNEAQ (reference sequence). CDR3 sequence (DNA): TGTGCCAGCAGCTTTAGCGGGGGGGCCTCGGAGACCCAGTACTTC. Its protein product is CASSFSGGASETQYF.

The chain carries TRBV15 and TRBJ2-2, with D possibly TRBD2 on 6 matching bases. The V gene's germline CDR1 is LNHNV and CDR2 YYDKDF (reference sequence). Trimming took 0 bases from V and 5 from J, leaving 10 bases between them. The CDR3 sequence is 15 residues long. The CDR3 here is CATSRDRAGTGELFF. CDR3 bases: TGTGCCACCAGCAGAGATCGGGCGGGGACCGGGGAGCTGTTTTTT. The full variable domain, its missing parts supplied by reference TRBV15 and TRBJ2-2, is DAMVIQNPRYQVTQFGKPVTLSCSQTLNHNVMYWYQQKSSQAPKLLFHYYDKDFNNEADTPDNFQSRRPNTSFCFLDIRSPGLGDTAMYLCATSRDRAGTGELFFGEGSRLTVL.

V usage is TRBV6-2 or TRBV6-3 and J usage is TRBJ1-4; weak D call: TRBD1 (6 bases). Germline-derived CDR1 and CDR2 are MNHEY and SVGEGT. V was shortened by 5 bases and J by 4 bases, with 8 bases between the two germline ends. The CDR3 totals 13 residues. CDR3 DNA: TGTGCCAGCAGTACACAGGGTAATGAAAAACTGTTTTTT. It translates to CASSTQGNEKLFF.

The V call is TRBV7-9, the J call TRBJ1-6, with 10 positions matching TRBD1. The V and J ends lost 2 bases and 10 bases, in that order; junction bases with no gene match: 8. CDR1 and CDR2 from the germline V gene are SEHNR and FQNEAQ (reference sequence). The CDR3 loop spans 16 amino acids. The CDR3, as DNA: TGTGCCAGCAGCTTATTTGGGGGACAGGGGATGTCACCCCTCCACTTT. Translation: CASSLFGGQGMSPLHF. The whole variable domain, filled in from reference TRBV7-9 and TRBJ1-6, reads DTGVSQNPRHKITKRGQNVTFRCDPISEHNRLYWYRQTLGQGPEFLTYFQNEAQLEKSRLLSDRFSAERPKGSFSTLEIQRTEQGDSAMYLCASSLFGGQGMSPLHFGNGTRLTVT.

In this sample, this clone turned up a few times. The chain is built from TRBV6-2 or TRBV6-3 and TRBJ1-5; 8 positions match TRBD1. The CDR3 extends over 14 amino acids. Germline V gives CDR1 MNHEY, CDR2 SVGEGT. Trimming took 2 bases from V and 7 from J; bases not matched to a gene: 4. The CDR3 DNA is TGTGCCAGCAGTTACGTGGACAGGGACCAGCCCCAGCATTTT. Encoded protein: CASSYVDRDQPQHF.

The rearrangement uses TRBV24-1 and TRBJ1-2; D may be TRBD1 (5 bases). Trimming pared 3 bases from V and 8 bases from J, leaving 12 bases between. Germline V gene sequence: CDR1 KGHDR, CDR2 SFDVKD. This CDR3 is 13 amino acids long. The CDR3 loop is CATSDPQGRGYTF. The DNA for the CDR3 is TGTGCCACCAGTGATCCCCAGGGTCGCGGCTACACCTTC.

The chain carries TRBV5-4 and TRBJ1-1; the D is unclear. V lost 0 bases, J lost 3 bases, and 9 bases lay in between. This CDR3 comprises 14 residues. Germline values: CDR1 SGHNT, CDR2 YYREEE (reference sequence). The CDR3 is CASSLGAVDTEAFF. The DNA for the CDR3 is TGTGCCAGCAGCTTGGGGGCCGTAGACACTGAAGCTTTCTTT.

The J gene is TRBJ2-6, the V gene TRBV30; D gene uncertain. V lost 4 bases, J lost 2 bases, and 3 bases lay in between. The germline V gene has CDR1 GTSNPN and CDR2 SVGIG (reference sequence). The CDR3 has 12 amino acids. In DNA, the CDR3 is TGTGCCTGGAAAGCTGGGGCCAACGTCCTGACTTTC. Residues: CAWKAGANVLTF.

The chain couples TRBV18 to TRBJ2-7, with D perhaps TRBD1 or TRBD2 (5 bases each). CDR1 and CDR2 from the germline V gene are KGHSH and LQKENI. V lost 3 bases and J lost 3, with 12 bases in between. CDR3 length: 14 residues. This CDR3 reads CASSPNRDGYEQYV. The CDR3 DNA is TGTGCCAGCTCACCGAACCGGGACGGCTACGAGCAGTACGTC.

J is TRBJ2-7 and V is TRBV19; maybe TRBD2 (5 bases). Trimming took off 6 bases at V and 4 bases at J, with 16 bases between the two ends. Germline V lookup: CDR1 LNHDA, CDR2 SQIVND (reference sequence). This CDR3 is 14 amino acids long. The CDR3 DNA reads as TGTGCCAGTAGGACGGACTTGGGAGTTTACGAGCAGTACGTC. Protein sequence: CASRTDLGVYEQYV.

The rearrangement uses TRBV5-1 and TRBJ2-2; 7 positions match TRBD1. After removal of 4 bases from V and 1 base from J, the junction contained 4 bases not matched to a gene. This CDR3 comprises 15 residues. Germline CDR1 and CDR2: SGHRS and YFSETQ. This CDR3 reads CASSRDSQNTGELFF. Here the CDR3 DNA reads TGCGCCAGCAGCCGGGACAGCCAGAACACCGGGGAGCTGTTTTTT.

This clone has a handful of counts. V usage is TRBV5-3 and J usage is TRBJ2-7; D is uncertain. TRBV5-3 is an ORF for which the function is uncertain. The CDR3 is 14 residues long. The V end was cut by 2 bases, the J end by 6 bases, with 15 bases between. The CDR3 DNA is TGTGCCAGAAGCTTTAGTCACCGCCTTTGCGAGCAGTACGTC. Residues: CARSFSHRLCEQYV.

The rearrangement joins TRBV10-2 to TRBJ1-3; the D is unclear. The V and J ends lost 0 bases and 7 bases respectively, with 7 bases between them. CDR1 is WSHSY, CDR2 SAAADI, per germline. The CDR3 contains 13 residues. For the CDR3, the DNA is TGCGCCAGCAGTGAGTCCGTTTGGAACACCATATATTTT. Translating it yields CASSESVWNTIYF.

The J gene is TRBJ1-2, the V gene TRBV6-5; D may be TRBD1 (5 bases). The germline V gene has CDR1 MNHEY and CDR2 SVGAGI. The CDR3 consists of 13 residues. The germline V and J ends were trimmed by 7 bases and 4 bases, with 13 bases remaining between them. The CDR3 DNA is TGTGCCAGCACCAACGGGGGGTCCTATGGCTACACCTTC. This sequence encodes CASTNGGSYGYTF.

The V gene is TRBV30, the J gene TRBJ2-7; 8 nucleotides match TRBD1. Germline values: CDR1 GTSNPN, CDR2 SVGIG (reference sequence). This CDR3 contains 15 residues. V was pared by 1 base and J by 1 base, with 6 bases of the junction left unmatched. The CDR3 coding sequence is TGTGCCTGGAGTGGACAGGGGAAGGGGTCCTACGAGCAGTACGTC. Translated, it gives CAWSGQGKGSYEQYV.